This T cell receptor (beta chain) was found in a study of blood T cell repertoires in COVID-19 (dated by TCRdb to 2019 to 2021). About the full investigation: The collaborator samples originated in the United States, Italy and Spain and spanned the acute and convalescent phases of COVID-19. The prospective study material was composed of cDNA or gDNA derived from T cells, B-cell-depleted T cells, or PBMCs. Deeply sampled blood TCRbeta repertoires from subjects exposed to, actively infected with, or recovered from COVID-19 were included in the dataset. The repertoires were released in a freely available public database meant as a resource for research on the immune response to SARS-CoV-2. The samples were drawn from two sources: the first 160 participants of the ongoing ImmuneRACE study, and over 950 subjects contributed by 6 global collaborators. A de-identified subject ID, COVID-19 status, age in years and sex were almost always included in the sample metadata. Where available, HLA class I and class II types were taken from metadata supplied by the sample provider and were not determined by assay-based typing. Summary of the overall study and its limitations: Clinical and demographic metadata were provided uncurated, with the amount varying by source and participant.

As encoded in the germline V gene (reference sequence), CDR1 is SGHKS while CDR2 is YYEKEE. From the cysteine through the phenylalanine, the CDR3 covers 14 amino acids. The sequence is cut down to CDR3 DNA, 42 bases in frame from base 1. For this chain, trimming is 3 bases at the V end and 5 bases at the J end, and the number of junction bases without a gene match is 7. Whole blood was collected in K2EDTA tubes by collaborating institutions according to the institutions' own protocols. For TCRbeta analysis, collaborator samples were shipped as frozen whole blood, as isolated PBMCs, or as DNA extracted from either sample type. Comment on this clone: No cognate antigen has been identified for it. Per-nucleotide qualities are absent, and no much larger clonotype sits a single base away.

TCRbeta CDR3 regions were amplified from genomic DNA using the immunoSEQ Assay, a bias-controlled multiplex PCR. Per the authors' processing: The number of nucleated cells in each sample was estimated from the amplification of reference gene primers within the assay. Sequence reads were collapsed and filtered to measure the absolute abundance of every unique TCRbeta CDR3 rearrangement. Productive Simpson clonality was computed per sample as the square root of Simpson's diversity index over productive rearrangements. TCRdb's version of the immuneACCESS table is confined to in-frame rearrangements and falls short of the full clone set. An unresolved V gene accounts for under half of the shortfall where checked; the remainder is of unknown origin. For V, J and clone size, that table is used; D and trimming come from the DNA. Counted in this sample were about 210,000 clones; 75% to 90% of them appeared once. Of the sample, under 5.5% falls within the top ten clones.

The V gene is TRBV5-5 and the J gene is TRBJ2-5, with 7 bases matching TRBD1. The sequenced material came from peripheral blood. The receptor's source is a woman aged 40 to 50 with acute or convalescent COVID-19. The CDR3 is CASSSGQVDETQYF. The nucleotides read TGTGCCAGCAGCTCCGGACAGGTTGACGAGACCCAGTACTTC.